Shown below are 6 T cell receptor beta chains from a single sample sequenced in a study of CD8 T cells in ankylosing spondylitis. One entry per CDR3 protein, called by TCRdb with MiXCR from the 5' RACE reads. The table lists about 350,000 distinct CDR3 sequences, 20% to 25% of them singletons. Sequencing was done on a sample of blood, either unsorted or a sorted T cell fraction (not recorded which). The receptors originated from a male donor with ankylosing spondylitis or in good health (not recorded which).

The genes are TRBV28 and TRBJ2-5; TRBD1 agrees at 9 bases. The CDR3 runs to 15 residues. Germline-derived CDR1 and CDR2 are MDHEN and SYDVKM. Trimming removed 9 bases from V and 4 bases from J; junction bases left unmatched: 12. DNA for the CDR3: TGTGCCAGTACACGGACAGGGGAAATGGGAGAGACCCAGTACTTC. As protein: CASTRTGEMGETQYF.

The chain is built from TRBV7-8 and TRBJ2-3; 7 nucleotides line up with TRBD1. The J segment lost 5 bases and the V segment lost 7 bases, leaving 12 bases of the junction unmatched. CDR1 SGHVS and CDR2 FQNEAQ come from the germline V gene. The CDR3 is 15 residues long. For the CDR3, the DNA is TGTGCCAGCAAGGGGACAGCCGGAGGAGGAGATACGCAGTATTTT. Amino acids: CASKGTAGGGDTQYF.

The J gene is TRBJ2-1, the V gene TRBV5-1, with TRBD2 identical over 10 bases. The CDR3 contains 16 residues. Germline values: CDR1 SGHRS, CDR2 YFSETQ. V was pared by 3 bases and J by 7 bases, with 10 bases of the junction left unmatched. The CDR3 reads CASSSPLAGAGNEQFF. DNA of the CDR3: TGCGCCAGCAGCTCCCCTCTAGCGGGGGCCGGGAATGAGCAGTTCTTC.

The V gene is TRBV28, the J gene TRBJ2-1; TRBD2 aligns across 11 bases. After removal of 3 bases from V and 5 bases from J, the junction contained 3 bases not matched to a gene. Germline V lookup: CDR1 MDHEN, CDR2 SYDVKM. The length of the CDR3 is 15 residues. The CDR3: CASSFRLAGHNEQFF. CDR3 in DNA: TGTGCCAGCAGTTTTCGACTAGCGGGGCACAATGAGCAGTTCTTC.

The chain uses TRBV2 and TRBJ2-5, with D perhaps being TRBD1 or TRBD2 (5 bases each). Germline CDR1 SNHLY, CDR2 FYNNEI. Between the trimmed V and J ends, which lost 6 bases and 5 bases, there was a span of 16 bases. The CDR3 contains 14 residues. The CDR3 here is CASSEGKIWETQYF. The CDR3 nucleotides are TGTGCCAGCAGCGAGGGGAAGATCTGGGAGACCCAGTACTTC.

A few counts support this clonotype. The chain combines TRBV7-9 with TRBJ2-3, with D possibly being TRBD1 (7 bases). Germline lookup yields CDR1 SEHNR and CDR2 FQNEAQ (reference sequence). The CDR3 is 14 amino acids. V was clipped by 5 bases and J by 3 bases, with 12 bases between them. The CDR3 coding sequence is TGTGCCAGCAGCCCCAGGGGGAGGACAGATACGCAGTATTTT. Its translation: CASSPRGRTDTQYF. Using reference TRBV7-9 and TRBJ2-3 for the parts outside the CDR3, the full variable domain is DTGVSQNPRHKITKRGQNVTFRCDPISEHNRLYWYRQTLGQGPEFLTYFQNEAQLEKSRLLSDRFSAERPKGSFSTLEIQRTEQGDSAMYLCASSPRGRTDTQYFGPGTRLTVL.